These 23 T cell receptor beta chains came from one sample sequenced in a study of blood T cell repertoires in COVID-19. TCRdb's copy holds only in-frame clones and misses some; the assay was immunoSEQ multiplex PCR. The table lists about 350,000 clones, approximately 89% of them singletons. Sequencing was performed on peripheral blood. The receptors were gathered from a woman under 30 who had recovered from COVID-19.

The genes are TRBV6-2 or TRBV6-3 and TRBJ2-5; D call uncertain. The CDR3 sequence is 13 residues long. Germline CDR1 MNHEY, CDR2 SVGEGT. V was trimmed by 4 bases and J by 2 bases, leaving 8 bases between them. This CDR3 is CASSFLRQETQYF. CDR3 DNA sequence: TGTGCCAGCAGTTTTTTACGGCAAGAGACCCAGTACTTC.

This sequence joins TRBV5-6 and TRBJ2-3, with no clear D. The germline V gene has CDR1 SGHDT and CDR2 YYEEEE. The V end lost 4 bases, the J end lost 3 bases, and 6 bases lay between the germline ends. CDR3 length equals 12 residues. Written as DNA, the CDR3 is TGTGCCAGCAGCGCACAAACAGATACGCAGTATTTT. Protein product: CASSAQTDTQYF.

The chain couples TRBV5-6 to TRBJ2-2; D might be TRBD1 (6 bases). This CDR3 contains 16 residues. V gave up 2 bases and J gave up 0 bases, with 11 bases separating them. Germline lookup yields CDR1 SGHDT and CDR2 YYEEEE. As DNA, the CDR3 is TGTGCCAGCAGCTTTTGGGGGCCCACGAACACCGGGGAGCTGTTTTTT. Protein product: CASSFWGPTNTGELFF.

The rearrangement uses TRBV4-3 and TRBJ2-1; 13 nucleotides match TRBD2. Germline V CDR1 and CDR2: LGHNA, YSLEER. The junction had 3 bases not matched to a gene; V was cut back by 0 bases and J by 7 bases. This CDR3 has 16 residues. The chain's CDR3 is CASSQDQLAGGNEQFF. CDR3 sequence (DNA): TGCGCCAGCAGCCAAGATCAACTAGCGGGAGGGAATGAGCAGTTCTTC.

The chain has TRBV7-8 and TRBJ2-3; 11 bases fit TRBD1. With 5 bases clipped from V and 1 base from J, the junction kept 8 bases outside the gene matches. The germline gives CDR1 SGHVS, CDR2 FQNEAQ. The CDR3 extends over 17 amino acids. The CDR3 reads CASSTRTGGAGTDTQYF. In DNA form, the CDR3 reads TGTGCCAGCAGCACCCGGACAGGGGGCGCCGGCACAGATACGCAGTATTTT.

The rearrangement links TRBV9 to TRBJ2-3, with D possibly TRBD1 on 6 matching bases. V was trimmed by 3 bases and J by 0 bases, leaving 11 bases between them. This CDR3 comprises 15 residues. Looked up from germline, CDR1 is SGDLS and CDR2 is YYNGEE. Here the CDR3 DNA reads TGTGCCAGCAGCGAAACAGGGTTTAGCACAGATACGCAGTATTTT. Amino acid sequence: CASSETGFSTDTQYF.

J is TRBJ1-2 and V is TRBV5-1; 10 bases map to TRBD1. The germline V gene encodes CDR1 SGHRS and CDR2 YFSETQ. CDR3 length: 15 amino acids. Unmatched junction bases numbered 6, after V lost 4 bases and J lost 3 bases. This chain's CDR3 is CASSPDRGLDYGYTF. The CDR3 DNA reads TGCGCCAGCAGCCCCGACAGGGGGCTTGACTATGGCTACACCTTC.

The chain joins TRBV9 to TRBJ2-2, with 9 bases identical to TRBD2. The CDR3 spans 16 residues. Per the germline V gene, CDR1 is SGDLS and CDR2 is YYNGEE. The J segment lost 3 bases and the V segment lost 0 bases, leaving 3 bases of the junction unmatched. The CDR3 here is CASSVDRGRDTGELFF. In DNA, the CDR3 is TGTGCCAGCAGCGTAGACCGCGGGAGGGACACCGGGGAGCTGTTTTTT.

This chain joins TRBV6-5 and TRBJ1-5, with D possibly matching TRBD1 (5 bases). CDR1 is MNHEY, CDR2 SVGAGI, per germline. The CDR3 sequence is 14 residues long. V lost 2 bases to trimming and J lost 6 bases, with 11 bases between them. CDR3 coding DNA: TGTGCCAGCAGTTACATTGGGGCGGCTCAGCCCCAGCATTTT. Translation: CASSYIGAAQPQHF.

The chain couples TRBV7-2 to TRBJ2-7; TRBD1 matches at 8 bases. This CDR3 contains 14 residues. Germline values: CDR1 SGHTA, CDR2 FQGNSA. V lost 5 bases, J lost 1 base, and 4 bases stayed unmatched. DNA of the CDR3: TGTGCCAGCAGCCCCGGGGACAGGTCCTACGAGCAGTACGTC. Translating it yields CASSPGDRSYEQYV.

The CDR3 sequence is CASSDTGELFF. CDR3 bases: TGTGCCAGCAGCGATACAGGAGAACTGTTTTTT. The V gene is TRBV7-9, the J gene TRBJ1-4; TRBD1 might be the D (5 bases). Per the germline V gene, CDR1 is SEHNR and CDR2 is FQNEAQ (reference sequence). With 5 bases removed from V and 12 bases from J, the gap between germline ends came to 10 bases. This CDR3 has 11 amino acids.

Note on this clone: The sample carries other DNA sequences with the same CDR3. The V and J genes are TRBV5-1 and TRBJ2-1; 10 positions match TRBD2. In germline, CDR1 is SGHRS, CDR2 YFSETQ. The CDR3 contains 15 residues. The J segment lost 8 bases and the V segment lost 0 bases, leaving 5 bases of the junction unmatched. CDR3 in DNA: TGCGCCAGCAGCTTGGGGCTAGCGGGAGCCGATGAGCAGTTCTTC. This encodes CASSLGLAGADEQFF.

The J gene is TRBJ1-1, the V gene TRBV5-4; tentative D call: TRBD1 (5 bases). Germline V gene sequence: CDR1 SGHNT, CDR2 YYREEE (reference sequence). V shed 0 bases and J shed 1 base, with 19 bases lying between them. CDR3 length: 18 amino acids. The CDR3 loop is CASSLVPKGKTANTEAFF. DNA of the CDR3: TGTGCCAGCAGCTTGGTTCCCAAAGGAAAGACAGCGAACACTGAAGCTTTCTTT.

The rearrangement links TRBV5-4 to TRBJ2-5; 9 bases fit TRBD2. Germline V gene lookup returns CDR1 SGHNT and CDR2 YYREEE (reference sequence). CDR3 length equals 15 residues. With V trimmed by 4 bases and J by 4 bases, 8 bases remained unmatched. The CDR3 region is CASSQGRGLAETQYF. CDR3 coding DNA: TGTGCCAGCAGCCAAGGTCGGGGACTAGCAGAGACCCAGTACTTC.

The chain couples TRBV7-2 to TRBJ1-4; 11 nucleotides align to TRBD1. The germline CDR1 and CDR2 sequences are SGHTA and FQGNSA. CDR3 length: 17 residues. The trim removed 5 bases at V and 8 bases at J, leaving 13 bases unmatched. The CDR3, as DNA: TGTGCCAGCAGCCTCAGGCCCCGGGGACAGGGGGGGGAAAAACTGTTTTTT. Protein: CASSLRPRGQGGEKLFF.

The chain combines TRBV7-6 with TRBJ1-5, with D possibly being TRBD1 (5 bases). Trimming pared 3 bases from V and 4 bases from J, leaving 7 bases between. Germline CDR1 and CDR2: SGHVS and FNYEAQ. The CDR3 is 13 residues long. CDR3 residues: CASSFRGNQPQHF. DNA for the CDR3: TGTGCCAGCAGCTTCCGGGGGAATCAGCCCCAGCATTTT.

The rearrangement joins TRBV6-6 to TRBJ1-2; no clear D gene. With 2 bases removed from V and 4 bases from J, the gap between germline ends came to 8 bases. The CDR3 length is 13 residues. Germline CDR1 and CDR2: MNHNY and SVGAGI (reference sequence). CDR3: CASSYEGSYGYTF. CDR3 bases: TGTGCCAGCAGTTACGAGGGTTCCTATGGCTACACCTTC.

This chain uses TRBV2 with TRBJ2-6, with TRBD1 matching 7 bases. The germline V gene encodes CDR1 SNHLY and CDR2 FYNNEI. This CDR3 is 18 amino acids long. The V gene end was trimmed by 5 bases and the J gene end by 1 base; junction bases not matched to a gene: 11. The CDR3 region is CASSITGAMGSGANVLTF. The CDR3 DNA reads as TGTGCCAGCAGTATTACAGGGGCCATGGGATCTGGGGCCAACGTCCTGACTTTC.

The sample holds a few counts of this clone. The V and J genes are TRBV19 and TRBJ1-6, with D possibly TRBD1 on 5 matching bases. V lost 2 bases and J 9 bases, leaving 14 bases between the germline ends. CDR1 and CDR2 (germline): LNHDA, SQIVND (reference sequence). The CDR3 is 15 residues long. CDR3 sequence: CASSITFAGGSPLHF. As DNA, the CDR3 is TGTGCCAGTAGTATAACTTTTGCGGGGGGTTCACCCCTCCACTTT. The full variable domain, its missing parts supplied by reference TRBV19 and TRBJ1-6, is DGGITQSPKYLFRKEGQNVTLSCEQNLNHDAMYWYRQDPGQGLRLIYYSQIVNDFQKGDIAEGYSVSREKKESFPLTVTSAQKNPTAFYLCASSITFAGGSPLHFGNGTRLTVT.

CDR3: CASSLVGGPGNTIYF. The DNA for the CDR3 is TGTGCCAGCAGCTTAGTAGGGGGCCCTGGAAACACCATATATTTT. The chain has TRBV7-9 and TRBJ1-3, with 7 nucleotides matching TRBD1. The CDR3 contains 15 residues. The V and J ends lost 1 base and 2 bases, in that order; junction bases with no gene match: 2. CDR1 is SEHNR, CDR2 FQNEAQ, per germline (reference sequence).

The gene calls are TRBV18 and TRBJ1-2; TRBD1 matches 11 bases. The germline V gene encodes CDR1 KGHSH and CDR2 LQKENI. The CDR3 contains 15 residues. Trimming removed 3 bases from V and 5 bases from J; junction bases left unmatched: 5. CDR3 amino acids: CASSPGQGARYGYTF. As DNA, the CDR3 is TGTGCCAGCTCACCTGGACAGGGGGCGAGATATGGCTACACCTTC.

The rearrangement uses TRBV28 and TRBJ1-2, with TRBD1 matching 7 bases. Germline-derived CDR1 and CDR2 are MDHEN and SYDVKM. The CDR3 totals 14 residues. V gave up 4 bases and J gave up 3 bases; unmatched junction bases: 5. CDR3 sequence: CASSSFTGDYGYTF. CDR3 nucleotide sequence: TGTGCCAGCAGTTCCTTCACAGGGGACTATGGCTACACCTTC.

This chain uses TRBV7-2 with TRBJ1-2; a weak D match, TRBD1 (5 bases). This CDR3 contains 14 residues. Trimming left V 4 bases short and J 5 bases short, with 14 bases between. Germline values: CDR1 SGHTA, CDR2 FQGNSA. CDR3 protein: CASSSPTELYGYTF. The CDR3 DNA follows: TGTGCCAGCAGCTCCCCGACAGAACTATATGGCTACACCTTC.